Listed below are T cell receptor beta chains from one sample, sequenced in a study of CD8 T cells in ankylosing spondylitis. One entry per CDR3 protein, called by TCRdb with MiXCR from the 5' RACE reads. This table has 200,000 to 250,000 distinct CDR3 sequences, 20% to 30% appearing once. Sequencing was done on a sample of blood, either unsorted or a sorted T cell fraction (not recorded which). These receptors were collected from a male donor with ankylosing spondylitis or in good health (not recorded which). Each CDR3 is given with its conserved first and last residue. A D gene is named only where the DNA matches it firmly. The listing skips clone size in some rows; elsewhere it reads once, few, many or a size class.

length	D	V	size	J	DNA	CDR3
15	TRBD2	TRBV5-6	many	TRBJ2-3	TGTGCCAGCAGCTTTCGCAGCGGGAGGGCCGATACGCAGTATTTT	CASSFRSGRADTQYF
17	TRBD2	TRBV5-6	many	TRBJ2-1	TGTGCCAGCAGGAGACTAGCGGGAATAAACTCCTACAATGAGCAGTTCTTC	CASRRLAGINSYNEQFF
12	NA	TRBV6-1	many	TRBJ1-1	TGTGCCAGCAGCCGTGTCACTCATGAAGCTTTCTTT	CASSRVTHEAFF
11	NA	TRBV28	many	TRBJ2-7	TGTGCCACCACCAGTCCCTACGAGCAGTACTTC	CATTSPYEQYF
15	TRBD2	TRBV18	many	TRBJ2-1	TGTGCCAGCTCGCCCACTAGCGGGAGTGGAGATGAGCAGTTCTTC	CASSPTSGSGDEQFF
14	TRBD1	TRBV7-3	many	TRBJ2-2	TGTGCCAGCAGCTCGAGACAGGGGGCCGGGGAGCTGTTTTTT	CASSSRQGAGELFF
15	TRBD2	TRBV20-1	NA	TRBJ2-7	TGCAGTGCTTCCGATAGCGGGAGAGGAACCTACGAGCAGTACTTC	CSASDSGRGTYEQYF
16	TRBD2	TRBV4-2	NA	TRBJ2-1	TGTGCCAGCAGCCAAGAAGATGCGGGAGTCGGCAATGAGCAGTTCTTC	CASSQEDAGVGNEQFF
15	NA	TRBV27	many	TRBJ1-1	TGTGCCAGCAGTCCCGGGACGGTCATGAACACTGAAGCTTTCTTT	CASSPGTVMNTEAFF
16	TRBD1	TRBV12-3/TRBV12-4	many	TRBJ2-3	TGTGCCAGCAGTTATGGTCAGACAGGGGACACAGATACGCAGTATTTT	CASSYGQTGDTDTQYF